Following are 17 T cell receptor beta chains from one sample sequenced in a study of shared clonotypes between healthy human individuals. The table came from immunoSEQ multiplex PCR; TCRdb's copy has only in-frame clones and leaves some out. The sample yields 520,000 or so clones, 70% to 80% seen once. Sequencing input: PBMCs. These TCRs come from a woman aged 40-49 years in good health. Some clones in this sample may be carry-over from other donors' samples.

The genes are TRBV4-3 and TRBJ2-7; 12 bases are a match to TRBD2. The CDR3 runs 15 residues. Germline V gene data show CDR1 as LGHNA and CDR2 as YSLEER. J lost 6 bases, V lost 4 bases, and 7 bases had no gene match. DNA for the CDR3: TGCGCCAGCAGCCCCCACTCACTAGCGGGAGGCGAGCAGTACTTC. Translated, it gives CASSPHSLAGGEQYF.

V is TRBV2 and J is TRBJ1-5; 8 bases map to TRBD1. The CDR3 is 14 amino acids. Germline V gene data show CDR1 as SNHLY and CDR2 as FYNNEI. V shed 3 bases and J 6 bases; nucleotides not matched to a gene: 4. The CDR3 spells CASSDRQGSQPQHF. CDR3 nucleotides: TGTGCCAGCAGTGACCGACAGGGGAGTCAGCCCCAGCATTTT.

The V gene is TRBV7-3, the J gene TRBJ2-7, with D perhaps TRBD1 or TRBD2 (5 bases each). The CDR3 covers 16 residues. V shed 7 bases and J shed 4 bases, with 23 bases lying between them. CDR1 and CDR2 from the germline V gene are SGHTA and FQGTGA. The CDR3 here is CASTPAVGVTRYEQYF. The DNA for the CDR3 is TGTGCCAGCACACCCGCAGTAGGGGTTACTAGGTACGAGCAGTACTTC.

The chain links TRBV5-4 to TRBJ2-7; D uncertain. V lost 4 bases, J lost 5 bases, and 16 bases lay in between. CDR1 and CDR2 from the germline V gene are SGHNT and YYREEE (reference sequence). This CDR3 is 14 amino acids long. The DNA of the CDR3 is TGTGCCAGCAGCCCCCCCGCCCCGTGGGACGAGCAGTACTTC. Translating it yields CASSPPAPWDEQYF.

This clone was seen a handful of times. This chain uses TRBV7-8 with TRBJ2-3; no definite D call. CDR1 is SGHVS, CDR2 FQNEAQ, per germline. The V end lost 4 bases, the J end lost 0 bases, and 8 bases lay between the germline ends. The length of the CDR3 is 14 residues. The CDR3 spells CASSSLRSTDTQYF. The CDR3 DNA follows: TGTGCCAGCAGCTCCCTTCGTAGCACAGATACGCAGTATTTT.

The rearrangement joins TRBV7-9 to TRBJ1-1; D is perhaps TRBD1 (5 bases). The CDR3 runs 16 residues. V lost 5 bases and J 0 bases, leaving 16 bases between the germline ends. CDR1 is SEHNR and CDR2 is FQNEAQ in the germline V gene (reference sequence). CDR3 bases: TGTGCCAGCAGCCCCAGATCGTCAGGGATGAACACTGAAGCTTTCTTT. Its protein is CASSPRSSGMNTEAFF.

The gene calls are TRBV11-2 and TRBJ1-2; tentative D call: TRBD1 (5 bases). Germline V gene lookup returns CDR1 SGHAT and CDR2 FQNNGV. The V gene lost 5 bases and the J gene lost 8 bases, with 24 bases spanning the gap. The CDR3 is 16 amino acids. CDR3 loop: CASSKSLAGGISGYTF. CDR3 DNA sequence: TGTGCCAGCAGCAAATCCCTCGCGGGGGGGATTTCGGGCTACACCTTC.

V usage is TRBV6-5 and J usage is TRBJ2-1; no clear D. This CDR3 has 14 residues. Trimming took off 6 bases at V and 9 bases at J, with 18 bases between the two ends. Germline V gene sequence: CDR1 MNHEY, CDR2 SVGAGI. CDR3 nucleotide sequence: TGTGCCAGCAGCACCCGTCCGAGTCCCGCTGAGCAGTTCTTC. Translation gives CASSTRPSPAEQFF.

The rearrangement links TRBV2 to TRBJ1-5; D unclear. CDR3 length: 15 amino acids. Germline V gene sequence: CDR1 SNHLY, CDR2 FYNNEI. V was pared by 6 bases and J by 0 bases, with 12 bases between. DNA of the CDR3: TGTGCCAGCAGGCGGACGGAATATAGCAATCAGCCCCAGCATTTT. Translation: CASRRTEYSNQPQHF.

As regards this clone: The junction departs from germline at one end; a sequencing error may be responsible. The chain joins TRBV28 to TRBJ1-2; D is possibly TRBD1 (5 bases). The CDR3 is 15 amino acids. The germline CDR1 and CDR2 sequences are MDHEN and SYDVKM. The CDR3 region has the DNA TGTGCCAGCAGTTTTAGTTTAGGCAGGGTGGGCGGCTACATCTTC. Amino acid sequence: CASSFSLGRVGGYIF.

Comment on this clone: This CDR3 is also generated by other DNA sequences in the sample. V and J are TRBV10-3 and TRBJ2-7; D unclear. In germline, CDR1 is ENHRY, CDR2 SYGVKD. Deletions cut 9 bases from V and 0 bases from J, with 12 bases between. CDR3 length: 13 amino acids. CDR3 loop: CAMNSEISYEQYF. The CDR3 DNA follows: TGTGCCATGAACAGCGAGATCTCCTACGAGCAGTACTTC.

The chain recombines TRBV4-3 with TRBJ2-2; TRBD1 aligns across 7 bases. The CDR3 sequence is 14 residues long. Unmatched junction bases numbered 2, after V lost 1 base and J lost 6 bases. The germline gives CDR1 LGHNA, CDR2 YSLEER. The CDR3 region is CASSQGTGAGELFF. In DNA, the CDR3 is TGCGCCAGCAGCCAAGGCACAGGGGCCGGGGAGCTGTTTTTT.

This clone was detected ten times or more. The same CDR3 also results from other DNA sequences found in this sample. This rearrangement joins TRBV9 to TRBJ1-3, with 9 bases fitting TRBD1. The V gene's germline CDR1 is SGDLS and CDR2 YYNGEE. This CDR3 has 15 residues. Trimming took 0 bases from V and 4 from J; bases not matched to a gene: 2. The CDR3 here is CASSVGTGAGNTIYF. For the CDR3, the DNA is TGTGCCAGCAGCGTAGGGACAGGGGCCGGAAACACCATATATTTT.

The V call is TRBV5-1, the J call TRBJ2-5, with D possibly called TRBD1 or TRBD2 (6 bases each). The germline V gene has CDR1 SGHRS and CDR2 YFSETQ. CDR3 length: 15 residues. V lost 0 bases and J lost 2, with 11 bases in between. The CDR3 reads CASSLAGAGQETQYF. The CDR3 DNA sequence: TGCGCCAGCAGCTTGGCGGGGGCAGGGCAAGAGACCCAGTACTTC.

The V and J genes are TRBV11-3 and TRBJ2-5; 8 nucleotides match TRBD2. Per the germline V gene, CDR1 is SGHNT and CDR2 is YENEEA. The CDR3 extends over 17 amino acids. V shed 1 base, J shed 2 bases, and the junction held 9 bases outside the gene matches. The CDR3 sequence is CASSLGDGASGQETQYF. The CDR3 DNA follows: TGTGCCAGCAGCTTAGGCGATGGGGCTAGCGGGCAAGAGACCCAGTACTTC.

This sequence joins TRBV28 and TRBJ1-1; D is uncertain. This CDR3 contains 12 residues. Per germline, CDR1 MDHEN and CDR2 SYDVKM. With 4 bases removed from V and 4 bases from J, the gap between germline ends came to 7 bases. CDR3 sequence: CASSSSGTEAFF. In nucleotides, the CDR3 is TGTGCCAGCAGTTCCAGTGGCACTGAAGCTTTCTTT.

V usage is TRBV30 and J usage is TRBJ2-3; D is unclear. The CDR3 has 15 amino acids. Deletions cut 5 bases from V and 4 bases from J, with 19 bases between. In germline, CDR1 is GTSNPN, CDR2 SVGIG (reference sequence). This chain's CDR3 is CAWRETTAPADTQYF. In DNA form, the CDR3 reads TGTGCCTGGCGAGAAACGACGGCTCCTGCAGATACGCAGTATTTT.